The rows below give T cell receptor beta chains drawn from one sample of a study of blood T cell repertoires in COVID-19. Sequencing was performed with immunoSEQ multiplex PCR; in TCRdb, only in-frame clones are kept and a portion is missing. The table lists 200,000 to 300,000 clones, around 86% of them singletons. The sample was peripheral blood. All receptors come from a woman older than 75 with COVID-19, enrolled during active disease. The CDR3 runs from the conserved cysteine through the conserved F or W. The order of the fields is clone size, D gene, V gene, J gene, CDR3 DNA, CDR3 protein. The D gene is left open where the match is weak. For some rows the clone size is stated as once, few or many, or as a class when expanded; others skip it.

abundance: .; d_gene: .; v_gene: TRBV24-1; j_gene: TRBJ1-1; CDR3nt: TGTGCCACCAGTGACTCGGGGGGGTTCACTGAAGCTTTCTTT; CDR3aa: CATSDSGGFTEAFF
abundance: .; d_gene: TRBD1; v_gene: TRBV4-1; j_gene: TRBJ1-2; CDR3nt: TGCGCCAGCAGCCGAGTAGGACAGGGAGGGCATGGCTACACCTTC; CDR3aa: CASSRVGQGGHGYTF
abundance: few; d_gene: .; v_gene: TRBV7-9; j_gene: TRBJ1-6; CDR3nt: TGTGCCAGCAGCCCTACAGGGAGTAGTTCACCCCTCCACTTT; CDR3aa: CASSPTGSSSPLHF
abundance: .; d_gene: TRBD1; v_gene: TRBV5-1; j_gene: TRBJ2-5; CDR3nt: TGCGCCAGCAGCCTGGACAGGGGAGAGGAGACCCAGTACTTC; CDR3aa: CASSLDRGEETQYF
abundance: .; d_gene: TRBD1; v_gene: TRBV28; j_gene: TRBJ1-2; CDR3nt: TGTGCCAGCAGGCGGGACAGTATCTATGGCTACACCTTC; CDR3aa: CASRRDSIYGYTF
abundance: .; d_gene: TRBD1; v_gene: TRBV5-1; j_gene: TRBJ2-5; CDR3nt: TGCGCCAGCAGCCTGGGACAGACCAAAGAGACCCAGTACTTC; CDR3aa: CASSLGQTKETQYF
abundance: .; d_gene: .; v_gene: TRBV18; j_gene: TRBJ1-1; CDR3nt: TGTGCCAGCTCCCTCAGGGCTGTGGACGGAGTAAACACTGAAGCTTTCTTT; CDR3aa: CASSLRAVDGVNTEAFF
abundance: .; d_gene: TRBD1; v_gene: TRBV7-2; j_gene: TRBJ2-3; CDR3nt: TGTGCCAGCAGCCCAAGGACAGGGTACAGCACAGATACGCAGTATTTT; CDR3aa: CASSPRTGYSTDTQYF
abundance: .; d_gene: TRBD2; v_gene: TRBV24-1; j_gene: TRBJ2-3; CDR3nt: TGTGCCACCAGTTCCGGTCGTGGGGGGGTCACAGATACGCAGTATTTT; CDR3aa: CATSSGRGGVTDTQYF
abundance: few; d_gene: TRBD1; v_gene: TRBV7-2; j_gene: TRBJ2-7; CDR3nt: TGTGCCAGCAGCTTGGACAGGGCGTTTTCCTACGAGCAGTACTTC; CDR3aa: CASSLDRAFSYEQYF
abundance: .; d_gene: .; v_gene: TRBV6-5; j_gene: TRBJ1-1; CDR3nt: TGTGCCAGCAGTCGGACCCTCGGAGGGACTGAAGCTTTCTTT; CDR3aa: CASSRTLGGTEAFF
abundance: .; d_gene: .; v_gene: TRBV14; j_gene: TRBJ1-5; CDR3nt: TGTGCCAGCAGCCGTTATAGCAATCAGCCCCAGCATTTT; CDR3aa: CASSRYSNQPQHF
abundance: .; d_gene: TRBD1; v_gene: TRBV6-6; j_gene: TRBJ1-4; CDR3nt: TGTGCCGGGCGGGGACAGGGAGGCGAAAAACTGTTTTTT; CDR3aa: CAGRGQGGEKLFF
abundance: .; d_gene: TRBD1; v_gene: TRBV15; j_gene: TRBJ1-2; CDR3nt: TGTGCCACCAGCAGAGGGGACAGGGCTCGGGGCTACACCTTC; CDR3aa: CATSRGDRARGYTF
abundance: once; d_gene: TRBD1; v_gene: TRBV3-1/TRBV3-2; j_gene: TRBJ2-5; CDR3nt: TGTGCCATCTCAGGGGGCGGAGAGACCCAGTACTTC; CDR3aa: CAISGGGETQYF
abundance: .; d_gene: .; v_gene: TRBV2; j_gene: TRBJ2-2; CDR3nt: TGTGCCAGCAGGACCGGGACTTCCGACGGGGAGCTGTTTTTT; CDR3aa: CASRTGTSDGELFF
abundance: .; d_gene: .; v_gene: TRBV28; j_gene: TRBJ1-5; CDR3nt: TGTGCCAGCGGAGGAGGGGCGACCACCTCATATAGCAATCAGCCCCAGCATTTT; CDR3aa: CASGGGATTSYSNQPQHF
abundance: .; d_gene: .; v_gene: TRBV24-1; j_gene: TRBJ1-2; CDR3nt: TGTGCCACTTCACAAGGAGACTATGGCTACACCTTC; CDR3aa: CATSQGDYGYTF
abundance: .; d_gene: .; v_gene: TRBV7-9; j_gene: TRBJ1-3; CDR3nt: TGTGCCAGCAGCTTAGGCCGGGGGTCTGGAAACACCATATATTTT; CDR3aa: CASSLGRGSGNTIYF
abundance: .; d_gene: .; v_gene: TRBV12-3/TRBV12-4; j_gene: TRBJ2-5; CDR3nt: TGTGCCAGCAGCAGATTACAGGGGACCCAGTACTTC; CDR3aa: CASSRLQGTQYF
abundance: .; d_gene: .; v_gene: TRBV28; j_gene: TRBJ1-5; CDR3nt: TGTGCCAGCAGTTTTTCGTGGGGGGATCAGCCCCAGCATTTT; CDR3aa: CASSFSWGDQPQHF
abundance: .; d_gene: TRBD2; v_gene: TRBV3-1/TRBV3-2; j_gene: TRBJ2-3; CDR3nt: TGTGCCAGCAGCCATAAGCGGGGGGTCACAGATACGCAGTATTTT; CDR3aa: CASSHKRGVTDTQYF
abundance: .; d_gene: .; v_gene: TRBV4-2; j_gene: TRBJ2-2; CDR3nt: TGTGCCAGCAGCCAAGATTTAGACGGGGAGCTGTTTTTT; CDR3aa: CASSQDLDGELFF
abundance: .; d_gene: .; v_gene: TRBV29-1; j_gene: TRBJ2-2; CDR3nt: TGCAGCGTTGGAATGCAGGGAAATACCGGGGAGCTGTTTTTT; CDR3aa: CSVGMQGNTGELFF
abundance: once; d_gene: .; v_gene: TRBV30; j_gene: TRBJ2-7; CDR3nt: TGTGCCTGGAGTGTAAGGGGCTACGAGCAGTACTTC; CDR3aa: CAWSVRGYEQYF
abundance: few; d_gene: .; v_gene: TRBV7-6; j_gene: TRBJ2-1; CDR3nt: TGTGCCAGCAGCTTAAAGGTCCAGGGGGGCAATGAGCAGTTCTTC; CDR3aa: CASSLKVQGGNEQFF
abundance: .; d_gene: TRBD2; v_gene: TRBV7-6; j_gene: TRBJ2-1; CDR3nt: TGTGCCAGCAGCCCTCCGGGACTAGCGTATACCTACAATGAGCAGTTCTTC; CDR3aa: CASSPPGLAYTYNEQFF
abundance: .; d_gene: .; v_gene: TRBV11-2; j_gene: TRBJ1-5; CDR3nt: TGTGCCAGCAGCTACGGAGGGAATAGCAATCAGCCCCAGCATTTT; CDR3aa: CASSYGGNSNQPQHF
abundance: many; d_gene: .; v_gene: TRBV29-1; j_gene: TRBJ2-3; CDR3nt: TGCAGCGTAGACCCCACAGGCACAGATACGCAGTATTTT; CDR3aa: CSVDPTGTDTQYF
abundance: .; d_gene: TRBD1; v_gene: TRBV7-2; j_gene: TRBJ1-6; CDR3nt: TGTGCCAGCAGCCGGGGAGGACAGGGGGTTTCACCCCTCCACTTT; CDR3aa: CASSRGGQGVSPLHF
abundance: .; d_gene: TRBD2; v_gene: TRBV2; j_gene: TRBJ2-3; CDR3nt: TGTGCCGGGAGCGGGGGGGCCACAGATACGCAGTATTTT; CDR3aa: CAGSGGATDTQYF
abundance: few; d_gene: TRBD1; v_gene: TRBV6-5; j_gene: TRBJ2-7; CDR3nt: TGTGCCAGCAGTTACGGCGGGACAGGGGTTGTTGACGAGCAGTACTTC; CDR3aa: CASSYGGTGVVDEQYF
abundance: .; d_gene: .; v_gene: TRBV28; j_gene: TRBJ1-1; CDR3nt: TGTGCCAGCTCAGTGAACACTGAAGCTTTCTTT; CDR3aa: CASSVNTEAFF
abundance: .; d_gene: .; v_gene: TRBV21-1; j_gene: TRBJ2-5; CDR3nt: TGTGCCAGCAGCAAAGAAAGGGACAGGGGGGAGACCCAGTACTTC; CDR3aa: CASSKERDRGETQYF
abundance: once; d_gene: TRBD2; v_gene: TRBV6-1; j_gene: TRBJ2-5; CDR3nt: TGTGCCAGCAGTGAATTGACCGGGGGGGCCGGAGAGACCCAGTACTTC; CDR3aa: CASSELTGGAGETQYF
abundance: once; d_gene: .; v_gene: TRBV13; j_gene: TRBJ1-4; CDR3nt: TGTGCCAGCAGCTTCGGGAGAGCAACTAATGAAAAACTGTTTTTT; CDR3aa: CASSFGRATNEKLFF
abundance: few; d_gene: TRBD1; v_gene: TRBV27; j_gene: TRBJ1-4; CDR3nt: TGTGCCAGCAGTTTCGGACAGGCTAATGAAAAACTGTTTTTT; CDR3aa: CASSFGQANEKLFF
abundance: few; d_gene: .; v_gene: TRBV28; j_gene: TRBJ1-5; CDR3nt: TGTGCCAGCAGCCTACAGGGCATTTATAGCAATCAGCCCCAGCATTTT; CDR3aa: CASSLQGIYSNQPQHF
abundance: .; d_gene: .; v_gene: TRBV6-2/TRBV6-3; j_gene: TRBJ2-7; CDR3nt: TGTGCCAGCAGTGACGGGACACATAAATCCTACGAGCAGTACTTC; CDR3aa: CASSDGTHKSYEQYF
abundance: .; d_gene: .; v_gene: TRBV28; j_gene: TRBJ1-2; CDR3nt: TGTGCCAGCAGTGCCGGCGGACAGTTCTATGGCTACACCTTC; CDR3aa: CASSAGGQFYGYTF
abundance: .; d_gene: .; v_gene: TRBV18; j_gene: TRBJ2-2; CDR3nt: TGTGCCAGCTCATCACAGCCTTTAGCGAACACCGGGGAGCTGTTTTTT; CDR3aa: CASSSQPLANTGELFF
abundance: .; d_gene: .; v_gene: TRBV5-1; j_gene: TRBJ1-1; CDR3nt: TGCGCCAGCACTCCGCAACAGTTCATGAACACTGAAGCTTTCTTT; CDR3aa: CASTPQQFMNTEAFF
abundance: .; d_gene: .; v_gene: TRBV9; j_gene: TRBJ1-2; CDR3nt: TGTGCCAGCAGCGTAGGCGGAGTACCTTATGGCTACACCTTC; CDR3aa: CASSVGGVPYGYTF
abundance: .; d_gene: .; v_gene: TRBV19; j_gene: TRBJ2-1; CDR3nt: TGTGCCAGTAGTACCCCGCGGAATGAGCAGTTCTTC; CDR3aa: CASSTPRNEQFF
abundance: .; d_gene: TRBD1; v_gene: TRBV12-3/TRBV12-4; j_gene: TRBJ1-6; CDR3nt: TGTGCCAGCAGAATACAGGGGGCGGAACCCCTCCACTTT; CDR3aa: CASRIQGAEPLHF
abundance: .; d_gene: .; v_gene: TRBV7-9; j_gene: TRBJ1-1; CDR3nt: TGTGCCAGCAGCCCTGGACAGATGAACACTGAAGCTTTCTTT; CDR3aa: CASSPGQMNTEAFF
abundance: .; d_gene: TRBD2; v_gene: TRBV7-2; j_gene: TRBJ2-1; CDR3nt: TGTGCCAGCAAACTGCTAGCGGGGGGAAATGAGCAGTTCTTC; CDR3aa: CASKLLAGGNEQFF
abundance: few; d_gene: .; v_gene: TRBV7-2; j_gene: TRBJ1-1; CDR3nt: TGTGCCAGCAGCTGGGGACAAACGAACACTGAAGCTTTCTTT; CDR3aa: CASSWGQTNTEAFF
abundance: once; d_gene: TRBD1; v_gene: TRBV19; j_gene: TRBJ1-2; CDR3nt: TGTGCCAGTAGTTATATGGACAGGGTCCATGGCTACACCTTC; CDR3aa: CASSYMDRVHGYTF
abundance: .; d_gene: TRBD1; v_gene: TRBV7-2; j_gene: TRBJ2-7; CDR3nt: TGTGCCAGCAGCTCCACCAGGGACAGGAGCTACGAGCAGTACTTC; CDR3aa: CASSSTRDRSYEQYF
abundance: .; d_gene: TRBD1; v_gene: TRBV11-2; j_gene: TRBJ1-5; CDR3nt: TGTGCCAGCAGCATAGGGACAGGGGGCGCCCAGCCCCAGCATTTT; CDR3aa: CASSIGTGGAQPQHF
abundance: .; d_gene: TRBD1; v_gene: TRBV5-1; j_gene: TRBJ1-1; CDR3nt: TGCGCCAGTTTTAGAGGGGGCTCGGACACTGAAGCTTTCTTT; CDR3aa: CASFRGGSDTEAFF
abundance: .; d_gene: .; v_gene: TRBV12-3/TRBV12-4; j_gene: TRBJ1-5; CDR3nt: TGTGCCAGCAGTTTGAGGGTCGGCCAGCCCCAGCATTTT; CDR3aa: CASSLRVGQPQHF